The 17 T cell receptor beta chains below all came from one sample that was sequenced in a study of early T cells in non-severe SARS-CoV-2 infection. In TCRdb, the 5' RACE reads were re-called with MiXCR into one record per CDR3 protein. The sample contains 50,000 to 70,000 distinct CDR3 sequences, approximately 15% of which appear only once. The source was whole blood, collected at baseline. These receptors were obtained from an adult who was a healthcare worker with PCR-confirmed SARS-CoV-2 infection or an uninfected control (not recorded which).

The gene calls are TRBV20-1 and TRBJ2-5; TRBD1 might be the D (5 bases). The germline CDR1 and CDR2 sequences are DFQATT and SNEGSKA (reference sequence). The germline V and J ends were trimmed by 4 bases and 2 bases, with 11 bases remaining between them. CDR3 length equals 13 residues. The CDR3 DNA sequence: TGCAGTGCTAAGGGGCCTTCGCAAGAGACCCAGTACTTC. It yields the protein CSAKGPSQETQYF.

The chain has TRBV6-1 and TRBJ2-3; D gene uncertain. The germline CDR1 and CDR2 sequences are MNHNS and SASEGT. CDR3 size: 15 residues. The V end was cut by 4 bases, the J end by 0 bases, with 11 bases between. DNA for the CDR3: TGTGCCAGCAGTGGGAATAAGATTAGCACAGATACGCAGTATTTT. Residues: CASSGNKISTDTQYF.

This clonotype was seen a handful of times. The chain couples TRBV21-1 to TRBJ1-1; the DNA was not compared with TRBD1, the D call given in the table. TRBV21-1 is described as a pseudogene. This CDR3 has 13 residues. The CDR3 region is CASSGGQGEEAFF. The CDR3 region has the DNA TGTGCCAGCAGCGGGGGACAGGGTGAGGAAGCTTTCTTT.

This rearrangement joins TRBV12-3 or TRBV12-4 to TRBJ2-3; TRBD2 matches at 9 bases. The length of the CDR3 is 15 residues. Trimming cost V 3 bases and J 0 bases; bases outside gene matches: 1. CDR3 residues: CASSLTSGSTDTQYF. DNA of the CDR3: TGTGCCAGCAGTTTGACTAGCGGAAGCACAGATACGCAGTATTTT.

This clonotype was seen at least ten times. The J gene is TRBJ2-3, the V gene TRBV12-3 or TRBV12-4; D remains unclear. This CDR3 spans 14 amino acids. V lost 5 bases, J lost 1 base, and 10 bases lay in between. Here the CDR3 reads CASSTGGGTDTQYF. The CDR3 nucleotides are TGTGCCAGCAGTACGGGCGGCGGCACAGATACGCAGTATTTT.

This CDR3 reads CASSGQPQGVLLSGNTIYF. The CDR3 coding sequence is TGTGCCAGCAGCGGCCAGCCTCAGGGGGTCCTCCTTTCTGGAAACACCATATATTTT. The chain has TRBV5-5 and TRBJ1-3, with 7 bases that match TRBD1. The CDR3 is 19 amino acids. V shed 4 bases, J shed 1 base, and the junction held 17 bases outside the gene matches. The V gene's germline CDR1 is SGHKS and CDR2 YYEKEE (reference sequence).

This clonotype was found many times. The genes are TRBV27 and TRBJ2-7; no clear D gene. This CDR3 has 13 residues. Per the germline V gene, CDR1 is MNHEY and CDR2 is SMNVEV (reference sequence). V lost 0 bases and J lost 3, with 6 bases in between. In DNA form, the CDR3 reads TGTGCCAGCAGTTTATCAGGAAGCTACGAGCAGTACTTC. Encoded protein: CASSLSGSYEQYF.

This clonotype was picked up a small number of times. The genes are TRBV7-9 and TRBJ1-4, with TRBD1 as a possible D gene (5 bases). The V and J ends lost 2 bases and 8 bases respectively, with 12 bases between them. This CDR3 is 14 amino acids long. Germline V lookup: CDR1 SEHNR, CDR2 FQNEAQ (reference sequence). CDR3: CASSLRGVGEKLFF. The CDR3 nucleotides read TGTGCCAGCAGCTTACGAGGGGTTGGAGAAAAACTGTTTTTT.

The V and J genes are TRBV2 and TRBJ2-2, with TRBD1 matching 8 bases. Looked up from germline, CDR1 is SNHLY and CDR2 is FYNNEI. Losses at the gene ends were 8 bases for V and 1 base for J; bases not matched to a gene: 3. The CDR3 is 14 residues long. The CDR3, as DNA: TGTGCCAGCCAGGGGACAGGGAACACCGGGGAGCTGTTTTTT. As protein: CASQGTGNTGELFF.

This clonotype was recorded many times. The chain recombines TRBV7-9 with TRBJ1-2; D ambiguous. V was pared by 2 bases and J by 1 base, with 8 bases between. Germline V lookup: CDR1 SEHNR, CDR2 FQNEAQ (reference sequence). The CDR3 is made up of 14 amino acids. The chain's CDR3 is CASSLMVDNYGYTF. CDR3 DNA sequence: TGTGCCAGCAGCTTAATGGTAGATAACTATGGCTACACCTTC. Full variable domain (missing parts from reference TRBV7-9 and TRBJ1-2): DTGVSQNPRHKITKRGQNVTFRCDPISEHNRLYWYRQTLGQGPEFLTYFQNEAQLEKSRLLSDRFSAERPKGSFSTLEIQRTEQGDSAMYLCASSLMVDNYGYTFGSGTRLTVV.

This clonotype was detected many times. This chain uses TRBV4-2 with TRBJ2-2; D unresolved. The V end was cut by 0 bases, the J end by 1 base, with 6 bases between. CDR3 length: 15 amino acids. Germline V lookup: CDR1 LGHNA, CDR2 YNFKEQ. The CDR3 region has the DNA TGTGCCAGCAGCCAAGATACTGGGAACACCGGGGAGCTGTTTTTT. Its protein product is CASSQDTGNTGELFF.

This chain uses TRBV28 with TRBJ2-1, with D tentatively TRBD2 (6 bases). V dropped 5 bases and J dropped 6 bases, with 17 bases sitting between them. From germline, CDR1 is MDHEN and CDR2 SYDVKM. The CDR3 is 15 residues long. Here the CDR3 DNA reads TGTGCCAGCAGTCCTGGAGGGGCGGCGGGCAATGAGCAGTTCTTC. This gives the protein CASSPGGAAGNEQFF.

This clonotype was counted ten times or more. The rearrangement joins TRBV12-3 or TRBV12-4 to TRBJ1-1; D gene ambiguous. This CDR3 has 12 residues. V shed 3 bases and J shed 9 bases, with 11 bases lying between them. DNA for the CDR3: TGTGCCAGCAGTTTGCAGGCGGGGAAAGCTTTCTTT. Its translation is CASSLQAGKAFF.

In its sample, this clonotype was seen many times. The CDR3: CASSLVGLSGELFF. The CDR3, as DNA: TGCGCCAGCAGCTTGGTAGGCCTCTCCGGGGAGCTGTTTTTT. This chain joins TRBV5-1 and TRBJ2-2; D unclear. The V and J ends lost 0 bases and 6 bases respectively, with 9 bases between them. The CDR3 has 14 amino acids. Germline CDR1 reads SGHRS; CDR2 reads YFSETQ.

A few counts support this clonotype. In DNA, the CDR3 is TGTGCCAGCAGCTACCCCGGACTAGCGGGAGGGGGTGAGACCCAGTACTTC. This translates into CASSYPGLAGGGETQYF. The chain carries TRBV11-2 and TRBJ2-5; 15 nucleotides line up with TRBD2. The CDR3 has 17 amino acids. Trimming removed 4 bases from V and 5 bases from J; junction bases left unmatched: 8. In germline, CDR1 is SGHAT, CDR2 FQNNGV.

This clonotype came up a few times. The chain couples TRBV6-5 to TRBJ2-3; 10 bases match TRBD2. CDR3 length equals 14 residues. J was trimmed by 5 bases and V by 8 bases; bases with no gene match: 7. Germline assignment: CDR1 MNHEY and CDR2 SVGAGI. The CDR3 loop reads CASRLAGAGDTQYF. The CDR3 DNA reads TGTGCCAGCCGGCTAGCGGGGGCCGGAGATACGCAGTATTTT.

V usage is TRBV7-2 and J usage is TRBJ2-1, with 8 nucleotides matching TRBD2. V lost 5 bases, J lost 7 bases, and 10 bases stayed unmatched. Germline V gene sequence: CDR1 SGHTA, CDR2 FQGNSA. There are 15 residues in the CDR3. CDR3 amino acids: CASSPSGSSGNEQFF. DNA for the CDR3: TGTGCCAGCAGCCCATCCGGTTCTAGCGGGAATGAGCAGTTCTTC. Variable domain in full (rest from reference TRBV7-2 and TRBJ2-1): GAGVSQSPSNKVTEKGKDVELRCDPISGHTALYWYRQSLGQGLEFLIYFQGNSAPDKSGLPSDRFSAERTGGSVSTLTIQRTQQEDSAVYLCASSPSGSSGNEQFFGPGTRLTVL.